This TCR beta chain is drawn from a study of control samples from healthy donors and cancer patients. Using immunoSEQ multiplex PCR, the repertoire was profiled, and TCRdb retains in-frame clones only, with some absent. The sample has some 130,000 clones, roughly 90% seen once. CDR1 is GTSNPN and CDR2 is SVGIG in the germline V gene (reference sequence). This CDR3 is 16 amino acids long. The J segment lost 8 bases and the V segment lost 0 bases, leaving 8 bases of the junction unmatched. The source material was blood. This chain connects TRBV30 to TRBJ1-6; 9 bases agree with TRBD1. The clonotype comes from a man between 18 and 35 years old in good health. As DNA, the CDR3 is TGTGCCTGGAGTGTACGGGGACAGGGAAGGGATTCACCCCTCCACTTT. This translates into CAWSVRGQGRDSPLHF.